The 12 T cell receptor beta chains below come from one sample, sequenced in a study of PD-L1 blockade in urothelial cancer. Time point meaning: pretreatment peripheral blood. Some clones are missing from TCRdb's copy, which holds only in-frame ones; the method was immunoSEQ multiplex PCR. Here the sample spans under 95,000 clones, 70% to 90% being singletons. The specimen comprised PBMCs, sampled around atezolizumab (anti-PD-L1) treatment. The source of these receptors is a man between 60 and 70 years old with urothelial cancer.

This sequence joins TRBV4-1 and TRBJ2-1; D may be TRBD2 (6 bases). The CDR3 is 13 residues long. The germline V and J ends were trimmed by 5 bases and 8 bases, with 13 bases remaining between them. CDR1 and CDR2 from the germline V gene are MGHRA and YSYEKL. DNA of the CDR3: TGCGCCAGCAGCAGAACTAGCATCGATGAGCAGTTCTTC. As protein: CASSRTSIDEQFF.

There are a few counts of this clone. The chain is built from TRBV6-5 and TRBJ1-1; no clear D gene. The CDR3 has 11 amino acids. Trimming cost V 4 bases and J 8 bases, with 8 bases left between them. Germline-derived CDR1 and CDR2 are MNHEY and SVGAGI. The CDR3 region has the DNA TGTGCCAGCAGTTCGGGAATCGAAGCTTTCTTT. Translated, it gives CASSSGIEAFF.

The chain joins TRBV10-2 to TRBJ2-7; 8 bases line up with TRBD2. The CDR3 runs 15 residues. The germline gives CDR1 WSHSY, CDR2 SAAADI. J lost 4 bases, V lost 2 bases, and 7 bases had no gene match. CDR3 in amino acids: CASSEGSGITYEQYF. CDR3 bases: TGCGCCAGCAGTGAGGGTAGCGGGATTACGTACGAGCAGTACTTC.

This clone was seen a single time. This chain uses TRBV29-1 with TRBJ2-2; 9 positions match TRBD2. There are 14 residues in the CDR3. The J segment lost 5 bases and the V segment lost 2 bases, leaving 3 bases of the junction unmatched. The V gene's germline CDR1 is SQVTM and CDR2 ANQGSEA. This CDR3 reads CSVERLAGTGELFF. The CDR3 DNA sequence: TGCAGCGTTGAACGGCTAGCGGGAACCGGGGAGCTGTTTTTT.

The sample holds a few counts of this clone. The CDR3 here is CASSSQGWKTQYF. CDR3 DNA: TGTGCCAGCAGCTCCCAGGGGTGGAAGACCCAGTACTTC. The chain links TRBV5-5 to TRBJ2-5; tentatively, D is TRBD1 (6 bases). This CDR3 has 13 residues. In germline, CDR1 is SGHKS, CDR2 YYEKEE (reference sequence). Trimming cost V 3 bases and J 6 bases, with 12 bases left between them.

The chain is built from TRBV6-5 and TRBJ2-7; 9 positions match TRBD1. CDR1 and CDR2 (germline): MNHEY, SVGAGI. The V gene end was trimmed by 4 bases and the J gene end by 5 bases; junction bases not matched to a gene: 9. CDR3 length: 15 residues. CDR3 protein: CASSSSGQGFNEQYF. Written as DNA, the CDR3 is TGTGCCAGCAGTTCCTCGGGACAGGGTTTTAACGAGCAGTACTTC.

This rearrangement joins TRBV5-5 to TRBJ2-3; D may be TRBD1 (6 bases). Germline lookup yields CDR1 SGHKS and CDR2 YYEKEE (reference sequence). CDR3 length: 16 residues. Trimming removed 4 bases from V and 0 bases from J, with 15 bases in between. The chain's CDR3 is CASSARGDFSTDTQYF. CDR3 DNA sequence: TGTGCCAGCAGCGCCAGGGGCGACTTTAGCACAGATACGCAGTATTTT.

This sequence joins TRBV10-1 and TRBJ2-1; 14 nucleotides match TRBD2. The CDR3 is 18 residues long. From germline, CDR1 is WNHNN and CDR2 SYGVQD (reference sequence). V lost 3 bases, J lost 7 bases, and 11 bases stayed unmatched. In nucleotides, the CDR3 is TGCGCCAGCAGTGATTCGGGACTAGCGGGAGCGCGGGGGAATGAGCAGTTCTTC. Translation gives CASSDSGLAGARGNEQFF.

The V call is TRBV30, the J call TRBJ1-1, with 9 nucleotides matching TRBD1. There are 13 residues in the CDR3. V was pared by 2 bases and J by 5 bases, with 3 bases of the junction left unmatched. Germline values: CDR1 GTSNPN, CDR2 SVGIG (reference sequence). The CDR3, as DNA: TGTGCCTGGAGTCCAGGACAGGGGACTGAAGCTTTCTTT. It codes for CAWSPGQGTEAFF.

Worth noting for this clone: One end of the junction is discordant with germline, which a read error may explain. V and J are TRBV4-1 and TRBJ2-7; 9 bases agree with TRBD2. The CDR3 contains 16 residues. From germline, CDR1 is MGHRA and CDR2 YSYEKL. CDR3 sequence (DNA): TGCGCCAGCAGCCCACTGGGGCGGGGGGGCTCCAACGAGCAGTACTTC. Translated: CASSPLGRGGSNEQYF.

This chain connects TRBV7-2 to TRBJ1-1; 7 bases are a match to TRBD1. The CDR3 extends over 15 amino acids. V was pared by 5 bases and J by 4 bases, with 10 bases of the junction left unmatched. Germline CDR1 SGHTA, CDR2 FQGNSA. DNA for the CDR3: TGTGCCAGCAGCGTCCGACAGGGTCGGGGCACTGAAGCTTTCTTT. Amino acids: CASSVRQGRGTEAFF.

This clone has a single count. The chain uses TRBV11-2 and TRBJ2-7; TRBD1 agrees at 9 bases. Germline CDR1 reads SGHAT; CDR2 reads FQNNGV. This CDR3 region has 18 residues. V lost 5 bases to trimming and J lost 4 bases; unmatched junction nucleotides: 18. CDR3 amino acids: CASSLRQGVPSGRYEQYF. The CDR3 DNA is TGTGCCAGCAGCCTTAGACAGGGGGTCCCGAGTGGAAGGTACGAGCAGTACTTC.